Presented here are 30 T cell receptor beta chains from one specimen sequenced in a study of blood T cell repertoires in COVID-19. Repertoires were generated with immunoSEQ multiplex PCR, while TCRdb's copy carries only in-frame clones and drops some. The sample includes about 120,000 clones, 85% to 90% of them seen just once. The sample was peripheral blood. Every receptor here comes from a man in his fifties with acute or convalescent COVID-19.

This clone was picked up one time. This chain connects TRBV4-2 to TRBJ1-2, with D unresolved. The germline V gene has CDR1 LGHNA and CDR2 YNFKEQ. V was cut by 0 bases and J by 7 bases, with 15 bases left in between. This CDR3 is 15 amino acids long. CDR3 in amino acids: CASSQDISVFSGYTF. The CDR3 nucleotides are TGTGCCAGCAGCCAAGATATATCGGTTTTTTCTGGCTACACCTTC.

V and J are TRBV20-1 and TRBJ1-2; TRBD1 is a possible D gene (5 bases). Trimming shortened V by 3 bases and J by 0 bases, and 14 bases separated the two germline ends. Germline V gene sequence: CDR1 DFQATT, CDR2 SNEGSKA (reference sequence). The length of the CDR3 is 15 residues. The CDR3 reads CSASVSGGANYGYTF. The CDR3 nucleotides are TGCAGTGCTAGTGTGTCGGGGGGAGCTAACTATGGCTACACCTTC.

CDR3: CASSITRQDGGYGYTF. The CDR3 bases are TGCGCCAGCAGCATAACTCGACAGGACGGGGGGTATGGCTACACCTTC. The chain employs TRBV5-1 and TRBJ1-2; D is possibly TRBD1 (6 bases). The germline gives CDR1 SGHRS, CDR2 YFSETQ. V was clipped by 4 bases and J by 5 bases, with 21 bases between them. This CDR3 has 16 residues.

The chain uses TRBV19 and TRBJ2-3, with a possible D match to TRBD1 (6 bases). The CDR3 extends over 13 amino acids. Germline assignment: CDR1 LNHDA and CDR2 SQIVND (reference sequence). The V end lost 6 bases, the J end lost 4 bases, and 11 bases lay between the germline ends. CDR3 loop: CASSSQGPDTQYF. CDR3 DNA: TGTGCCAGTAGCTCACAGGGTCCAGATACGCAGTATTTT.

This chain joins TRBV6-2 or TRBV6-3 and TRBJ2-7; the match to TRBD2 covers 8 bases. Trimming at V came to 6 bases and at J to 6 bases, leaving 7 bases not matched to a gene. The V gene's germline CDR1 is MNHEY and CDR2 SVGEGT. The CDR3 runs to 13 residues. CDR3 sequence: CASSLTTSAEQYF. CDR3 DNA sequence: TGTGCCAGCAGCTTAACGACTAGCGCCGAGCAGTACTTC.

The chain uses TRBV14 and TRBJ2-1, with D possibly being TRBD1 (6 bases). The V end lost 5 bases, the J end lost 0 bases, and 8 bases lay between the germline ends. Per germline, CDR1 SGHDN and CDR2 FVKESK. The CDR3 spans 14 residues. The CDR3 sequence is CASSNRDSYNEQFF. The CDR3 bases are TGTGCCAGCAGCAACAGGGACTCCTACAATGAGCAGTTCTTC.

This chain links TRBV19 with TRBJ1-4, with TRBD1 identical over 7 bases. The CDR3 loop spans 12 amino acids. V trimming: 4 bases; J trimming: 14 bases; junction bases outside the gene matches: 7. CDR1 and CDR2 (germline): LNHDA, SQIVND (reference sequence). The CDR3 here is CASSNLNRGLFF. CDR3 nucleotides: TGTGCCAGTAGTAACCTCAACAGGGGTCTGTTTTTT.

This clone showed up just once. This sequence joins TRBV19 and TRBJ1-1, with D maybe TRBD1 (6 bases). With 5 bases removed from V and 5 bases from J, the gap between germline ends came to 12 bases. CDR1 LNHDA and CDR2 SQIVND come from the germline V gene (reference sequence). CDR3 length equals 13 residues. DNA of the CDR3: TGTGCCAGTAGTGTGGGGGCGCGGACTGAAGCTTTCTTT. It is translated as CASSVGARTEAFF.

Only one count was recorded for this clone. This chain links TRBV7-6 with TRBJ2-3, with 13 bases lining up with TRBD2. Germline V gene data show CDR1 as SGHVS and CDR2 as FNYEAQ. This CDR3 has 17 residues. V gave up 5 bases and J gave up 5 bases; unmatched junction bases: 10. The CDR3 DNA sequence: TGTGCCAGCAGCGCCTCACTAGCGGGAGGGCTGGGAGATACGCAGTATTTT. Its translation is CASSASLAGGLGDTQYF.

This chain uses TRBV18 with TRBJ1-1, with TRBD1 matching 7 bases. The germline gives CDR1 KGHSH, CDR2 LQKENI. This CDR3 is built from 14 residues. The V segment lost 5 bases and the J segment 1 base; nucleotides outside the gene matches: 4. CDR3 region: CASSKQGPNTEAFF. The DNA of the CDR3 is TGTGCCAGCTCAAAACAGGGGCCGAACACTGAAGCTTTCTTT.

This clone was counted a single time. CDR3 in amino acids: CSATVWGQNYGYTF. As DNA, the CDR3 is TGCAGCGCGACGGTATGGGGACAGAACTATGGCTACACCTTC. The chain links TRBV29-1 to TRBJ1-2; 7 nucleotides agree with TRBD1. There are 14 residues in the CDR3. Germline CDR1 SQVTM, CDR2 ANQGSEA. V was clipped by 7 bases and J by 2 bases; unmatched bases: 10.

The chain has TRBV6-5 and TRBJ2-7; 9 bases map to TRBD1. V lost 5 bases to trimming and J lost 4 bases; unmatched junction nucleotides: 6. The CDR3 has 14 amino acids. Germline lookup yields CDR1 MNHEY and CDR2 SVGAGI. Here the CDR3 reads CASSQMTGGYEQYF. Here the CDR3 DNA reads TGTGCCAGCAGTCAAATGACAGGGGGTTACGAGCAGTACTTC.

The V gene is TRBV14, the J gene TRBJ2-1; no clear D. Trimming removed 0 bases at V and 12 bases at J, with 12 bases between. Per germline, CDR1 SGHDN and CDR2 FVKESK. The CDR3 loop spans 13 amino acids. Here the CDR3 reads CASSQDLLLGQFF. The CDR3 bases are TGTGCCAGCAGCCAAGATCTACTATTAGGGCAGTTCTTC. The full variable domain, its missing parts supplied by reference TRBV14 and TRBJ2-1, is EAGVTQFPSHSVIEKGQTVTLRCDPISGHDNLYWYRRVMGKEIKFLLHFVKESKQDESGMPNNRFLAERTGGTYSTLKVQPAELEDSGVYFCASSQDLLLGQFFGPGTRLTVL.

This clone is a singleton in its sample. This chain joins TRBV5-1 and TRBJ2-5, with D perhaps TRBD2 (5 bases). CDR3 length equals 13 residues. Trimming shortened V by 3 bases and J by 4 bases, and 10 bases separated the two germline ends. Germline CDR1 reads SGHRS; CDR2 reads YFSETQ. The CDR3 reads CASSSRRGETQYF. For the CDR3, the DNA is TGCGCCAGCAGCTCAAGACGGGGAGAGACCCAGTACTTC.

The genes are TRBV11-2 and TRBJ2-1, with 8 bases fitting TRBD1. Germline loops: CDR1 SGHAT, CDR2 FQNNGV. This CDR3 is 16 amino acids long. V trimming: 5 bases; J trimming: 8 bases; junction bases outside the gene matches: 14. The CDR3 DNA sequence: TGTGCCAGCAGCCCCTTGCCGCATGGACAGGGCGATGAGCAGTTCTTC. Translated: CASSPLPHGQGDEQFF.

V is TRBV19 and J is TRBJ2-5, with D perhaps TRBD2 (6 bases). V gave up 7 bases and J gave up 4 bases, with 13 bases separating them. The V gene's germline CDR1 is LNHDA and CDR2 SQIVND (reference sequence). This CDR3 is built from 13 residues. CDR3 residues: CASTGGSGETQYF. The DNA for the CDR3 is TGTGCCAGTACTGGGGGGTCGGGAGAGACCCAGTACTTC.

The rearrangement links TRBV29-1 to TRBJ2-5; 7 nucleotides agree with TRBD2. This CDR3 contains 14 residues. Germline loops: CDR1 SQVTM, CDR2 ANQGSEA. The V gene end was trimmed by 4 bases and the J gene end by 3 bases; junction bases not matched to a gene: 8. The CDR3 nucleotides read TGCAGCGTTGTGCCCAGCGGGACTAAAGAGACCCAGTACTTC. Amino acids: CSVVPSGTKETQYF.

This clone appeared a few times. The rearrangement links TRBV21-1 to TRBJ2-7; the listed D gene, TRBD1, was not tested against the DNA. TRBV21-1 is a known pseudogene. The CDR3 is 16 amino acids. The CDR3 protein is CASSKHRDTDSYEQYF. In DNA form, the CDR3 reads TGTGCCAGCAGTAAACACCGGGACACTGACTCCTACGAGCAGTACTTC.

The V gene is TRBV5-1, the J gene TRBJ2-1; 12 bases are a match to TRBD1. The V gene end was trimmed by 1 base and the J gene end by 9 bases; junction bases not matched to a gene: 5. The CDR3 runs to 15 residues. The germline gives CDR1 SGHRS, CDR2 YFSETQ. In DNA, the CDR3 is TGCGCCAGCAGCTTGTTGGGGACAGGGGGCAGTGAGCAGTTCTTC. This gives the protein CASSLLGTGGSEQFF.

The V call is TRBV19, the J call TRBJ2-1, with 8 bases identical to TRBD1. CDR3 length: 12 residues. Unmatched junction bases numbered 6, after V lost 8 bases and J lost 9 bases. The germline V gene has CDR1 LNHDA and CDR2 SQIVND (reference sequence). The DNA for the CDR3 is TGTGCCAGTGAAACGACAGGGGCTGAGCAGTTCTTC. Amino acid sequence: CASETTGAEQFF.

This chain links TRBV7-2 with TRBJ2-7; 11 nucleotides line up with TRBD1. The V and J ends lost 3 bases and 5 bases, in that order; junction bases with no gene match: 3. The CDR3 has 14 amino acids. Germline V gene lookup returns CDR1 SGHTA and CDR2 FQGNSA. DNA of the CDR3: TGTGCCAGCAGCTTGGACAGGGGGCCAGACGAGCAGTACTTC. Protein product: CASSLDRGPDEQYF.

V gene TRBV7-2 combines with J gene TRBJ1-6; D might be TRBD1 (5 bases). Germline CDR1 SGHTA, CDR2 FQGNSA. Deletions cut 5 bases from V and 4 bases from J, with 9 bases between. This CDR3 has 14 amino acids. In nucleotides, the CDR3 is TGTGCCAGCAGCCCAGGGTTTTATAATTCACCCCTCCACTTT. Residues: CASSPGFYNSPLHF.

In the case of this clone: This sample also contains other DNA sequences that code for the same CDR3. V gene TRBV18 combines with J gene TRBJ1-1, with TRBD1 as a possible D gene (5 bases). This CDR3 is built from 13 residues. Germline assignment: CDR1 KGHSH and CDR2 LQKENI. V shed 2 bases and J shed 2 bases, with 6 bases lying between them. The CDR3 spells CASSPTGNTEAFF. The CDR3 nucleotides read TGTGCCAGCTCACCAACAGGAAACACTGAAGCTTTCTTT.

The rearrangement uses TRBV6-5 and TRBJ2-7; maybe TRBD2 (6 bases). The CDR3 covers 14 residues. V lost 2 bases and J 6 bases, leaving 14 bases between the germline ends. Germline-derived CDR1 and CDR2 are MNHEY and SVGAGI. DNA for the CDR3: TGTGCCAGCAGTTACGGAACTAGCTCGGGCGAGCAGTACTTC. This encodes CASSYGTSSGEQYF.

The chain uses TRBV19 and TRBJ2-1; 7 positions match TRBD1. Looked up from germline, CDR1 is LNHDA and CDR2 is SQIVND (reference sequence). The CDR3 spans 13 residues. V lost 6 bases and J lost 9; bases outside the gene matches: 8. CDR3: CASSPGQATEQFF. In DNA form, the CDR3 reads TGTGCCAGTAGCCCCGGACAGGCCACTGAGCAGTTCTTC.

Written as DNA, the CDR3 is TGTGCCAGCAGTGAAGGGGGCGCATTTCAAGTCGGGGAGCTGTTTTTT. Encoded protein: CASSEGGAFQVGELFF. This sequence joins TRBV6-4 and TRBJ2-2; 7 nucleotides align to TRBD1. The CDR3 sequence is 16 residues long. Germline V gene sequence: CDR1 MRHNA, CDR2 SNTAGT. The V gene end was trimmed by 3 bases and the J gene end by 7 bases; junction bases not matched to a gene: 11.

This clone was counted a single time. The chain carries TRBV18 and TRBJ2-1; D unresolved. Trimming pared 2 bases from V and 8 bases from J, leaving 7 bases between. The CDR3 is made up of 12 amino acids. Germline loops: CDR1 KGHSH, CDR2 LQKENI. The CDR3 sequence: CASSPGTDEQFF. The CDR3 DNA sequence: TGTGCCAGCTCACCAGGTACGGATGAGCAGTTCTTC.

The chain employs TRBV19 and TRBJ1-1; no reliable D call. This CDR3 contains 15 residues. Trimming cost V 0 bases and J 0 bases, with 8 bases left between them. Germline-derived CDR1 and CDR2 are LNHDA and SQIVND (reference sequence). The CDR3 DNA is TGTGCCAGTAGTATAGAACTTTTAATGAACACTGAAGCTTTCTTT. It translates to CASSIELLMNTEAFF.

The chain couples TRBV7-8 to TRBJ1-6, with a weak D call TRBD1 (5 bases). Trimming pared 3 bases from V and 9 bases from J, leaving 15 bases between. The CDR3 has 15 amino acids. Germline loops: CDR1 SGHVS, CDR2 FQNEAQ. The DNA of the CDR3 is TGTGCCAGCAGCTTTGGGCGGCAGGGAAGTTCACCCCTCCACTTT. Translated, it gives CASSFGRQGSSPLHF.

DNA for the CDR3: TGTGAAGGCGGATATAGTGCTTTCTTT. Protein: CEGGYSAFF. The chain employs TRBV12-3 or TRBV12-4 and TRBJ1-1; no reliable D call. This CDR3 is 9 amino acids long.